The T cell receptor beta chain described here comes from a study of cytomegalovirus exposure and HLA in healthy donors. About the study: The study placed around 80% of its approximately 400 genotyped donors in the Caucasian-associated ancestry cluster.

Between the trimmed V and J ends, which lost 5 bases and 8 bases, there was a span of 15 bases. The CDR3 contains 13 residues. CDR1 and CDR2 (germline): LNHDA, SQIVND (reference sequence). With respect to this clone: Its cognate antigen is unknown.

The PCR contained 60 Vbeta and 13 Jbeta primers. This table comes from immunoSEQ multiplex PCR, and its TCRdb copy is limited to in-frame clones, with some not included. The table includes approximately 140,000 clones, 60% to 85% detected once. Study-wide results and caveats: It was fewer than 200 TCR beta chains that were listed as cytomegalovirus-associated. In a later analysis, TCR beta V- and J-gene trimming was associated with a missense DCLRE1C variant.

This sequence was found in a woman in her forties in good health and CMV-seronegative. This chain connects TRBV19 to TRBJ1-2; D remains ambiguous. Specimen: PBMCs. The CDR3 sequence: CASSLGTAVGYTF. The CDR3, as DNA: TGTGCCAGTAGTCTTGGAACAGCTGTGGGCTACACCTTC. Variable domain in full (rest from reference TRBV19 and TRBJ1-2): DGGITQSPKYLFRKEGQNVTLSCEQNLNHDAMYWYRQDPGQGLRLIYYSQIVNDFQKGDIAEGYSVSREKKESFPLTVTSAQKNPTAFYLCASSLGTAVGYTFGSGTRLTVV.